This note documents a single TCR beta chain sequence. The source of the sample is a study of blood T cell repertoires in COVID-19. Study overall: The United States, Italy and Spain supplied acute and convalescent COVID-19 samples.

The CDR3 spans 13 residues. Germline V gene lookup returns CDR1 GTSNPN and CDR2 SVGIG (reference sequence). TCRdb keeps only in-frame clones here, not all; method: immunoSEQ multiplex PCR. Among fewer than 250,000 clones listed, around 86% were seen once. Membership in each cohort depended on participant-reported clinical history. The TCR was taken from a woman between 50 and 59 years old who had recovered from COVID-19. The source material was PBMCs or T cells enriched from blood (not recorded which). This sequence joins TRBV30 and TRBJ2-5; D possibly corresponds to TRBD2 (6 bases). The CDR3 DNA reads TGTGCGGAGGGCCAGTCCGGGGAAGAGACCCAGTACTTC. It yields the protein CAEGQSGEETQYF.